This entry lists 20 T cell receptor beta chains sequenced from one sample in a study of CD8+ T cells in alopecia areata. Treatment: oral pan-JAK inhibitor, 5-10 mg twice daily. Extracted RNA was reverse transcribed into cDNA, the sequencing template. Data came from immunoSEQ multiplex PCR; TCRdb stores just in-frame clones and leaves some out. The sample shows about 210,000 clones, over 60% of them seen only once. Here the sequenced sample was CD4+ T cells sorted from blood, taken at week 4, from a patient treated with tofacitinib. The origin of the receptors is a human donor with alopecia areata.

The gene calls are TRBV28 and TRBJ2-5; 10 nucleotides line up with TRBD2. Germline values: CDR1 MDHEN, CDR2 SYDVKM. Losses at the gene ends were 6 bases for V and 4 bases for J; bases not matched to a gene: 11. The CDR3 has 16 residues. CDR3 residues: CASSLAGAGDLETQYF. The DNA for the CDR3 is TGTGCCAGCAGCCTAGCGGGAGCGGGGGACCTAGAGACCCAGTACTTC. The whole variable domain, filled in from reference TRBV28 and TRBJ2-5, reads DVKVTQSSRYLVKRTGEKVFLECVQDMDHENMFWYRQDPGLGLRLIYFSYDVKMKEKGDIPEGYSVSREKKERFSLILESASTNQTSMYLCASSLAGAGDLETQYFGPGTRLLVL.

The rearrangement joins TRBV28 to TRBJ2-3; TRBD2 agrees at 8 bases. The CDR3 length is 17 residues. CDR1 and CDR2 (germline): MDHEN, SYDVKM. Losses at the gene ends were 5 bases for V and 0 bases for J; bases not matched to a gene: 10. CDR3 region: CASSPPSGGGSTDTQYF. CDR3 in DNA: TGTGCCAGCAGTCCTCCAAGCGGGGGAGGGAGCACAGATACGCAGTATTTT. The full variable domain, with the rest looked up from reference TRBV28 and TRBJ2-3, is DVKVTQSSRYLVKRTGEKVFLECVQDMDHENMFWYRQDPGLGLRLIYFSYDVKMKEKGDIPEGYSVSREKKERFSLILESASTNQTSMYLCASSPPSGGGSTDTQYFGPGTRLTVL.

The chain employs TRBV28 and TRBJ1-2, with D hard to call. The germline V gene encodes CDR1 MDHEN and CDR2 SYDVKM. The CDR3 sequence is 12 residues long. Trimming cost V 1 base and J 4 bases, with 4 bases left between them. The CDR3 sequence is CASSLSSYGYTF. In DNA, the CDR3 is TGTGCCAGCAGTTTATCCAGCTATGGCTACACCTTC.

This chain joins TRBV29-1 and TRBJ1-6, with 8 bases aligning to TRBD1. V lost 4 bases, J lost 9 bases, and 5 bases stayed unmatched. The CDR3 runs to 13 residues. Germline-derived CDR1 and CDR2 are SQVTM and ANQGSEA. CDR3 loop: CSVAGTGGSPLHF. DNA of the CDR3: TGCAGCGTTGCCGGGACAGGCGGTTCACCCCTCCACTTT.

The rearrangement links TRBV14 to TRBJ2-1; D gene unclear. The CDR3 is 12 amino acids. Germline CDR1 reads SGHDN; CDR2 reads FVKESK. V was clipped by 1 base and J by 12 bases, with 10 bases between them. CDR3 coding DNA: TGTGCCAGCAGCCAAGGAGGAGTTGGGCAGTTCTTC. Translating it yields CASSQGGVGQFF.

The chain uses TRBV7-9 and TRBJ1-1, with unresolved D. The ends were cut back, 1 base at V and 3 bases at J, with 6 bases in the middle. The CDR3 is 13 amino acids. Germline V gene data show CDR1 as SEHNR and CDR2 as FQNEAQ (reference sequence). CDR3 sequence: CASSLGDDTEAFF. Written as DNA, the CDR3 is TGTGCCAGCAGCTTAGGGGATGACACTGAAGCTTTCTTT.

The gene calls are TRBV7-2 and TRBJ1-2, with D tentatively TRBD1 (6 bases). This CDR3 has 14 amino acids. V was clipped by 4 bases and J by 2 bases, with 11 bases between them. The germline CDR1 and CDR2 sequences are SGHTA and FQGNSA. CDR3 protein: CASSSTRGNYGYTF. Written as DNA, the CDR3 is TGTGCCAGCAGCTCCACAAGGGGGAACTATGGCTACACCTTC.

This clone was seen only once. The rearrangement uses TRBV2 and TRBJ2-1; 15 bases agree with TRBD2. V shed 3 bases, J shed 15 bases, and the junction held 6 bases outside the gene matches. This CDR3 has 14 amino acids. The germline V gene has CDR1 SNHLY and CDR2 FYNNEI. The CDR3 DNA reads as TGTGCCAGCAGTGAGGGACTAGCGGGGGGTCGGCCGTTCTTC. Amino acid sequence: CASSEGLAGGRPFF.

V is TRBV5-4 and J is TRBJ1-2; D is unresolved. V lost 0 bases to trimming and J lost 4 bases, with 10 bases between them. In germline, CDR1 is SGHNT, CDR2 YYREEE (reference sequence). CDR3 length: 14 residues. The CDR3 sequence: CASSLVGGLYGYTF. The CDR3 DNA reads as TGTGCCAGCAGCTTGGTCGGAGGGCTCTATGGCTACACCTTC.

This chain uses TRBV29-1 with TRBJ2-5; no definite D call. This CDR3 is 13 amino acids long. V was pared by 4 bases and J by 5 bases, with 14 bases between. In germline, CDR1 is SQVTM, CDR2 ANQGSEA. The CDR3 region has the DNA TGCAGCGTTGGTGGATTAGTGAGGGAGACCCAGTACTTC. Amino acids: CSVGGLVRETQYF.

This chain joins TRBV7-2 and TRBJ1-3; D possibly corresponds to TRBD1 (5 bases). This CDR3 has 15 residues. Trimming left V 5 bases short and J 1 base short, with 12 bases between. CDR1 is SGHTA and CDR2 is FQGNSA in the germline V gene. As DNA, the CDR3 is TGTGCCAGCAGCGGTCCCAGGGATTCTGGAAACACCATATATTTT. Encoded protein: CASSGPRDSGNTIYF.

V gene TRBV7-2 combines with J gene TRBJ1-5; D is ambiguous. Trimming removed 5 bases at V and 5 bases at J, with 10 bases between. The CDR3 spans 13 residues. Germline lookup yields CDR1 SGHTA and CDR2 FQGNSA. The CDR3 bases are TGTGCCAGCAGCCCAAGAAGGGATCAGCCCCAGCATTTT. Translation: CASSPRRDQPQHF.

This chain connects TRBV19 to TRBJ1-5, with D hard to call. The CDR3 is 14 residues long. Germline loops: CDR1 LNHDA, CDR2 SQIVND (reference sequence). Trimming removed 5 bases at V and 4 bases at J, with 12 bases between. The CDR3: CASSPLGGNQPQHF. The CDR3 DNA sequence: TGTGCCAGTAGTCCCCTTGGAGGTAATCAGCCCCAGCATTTT.

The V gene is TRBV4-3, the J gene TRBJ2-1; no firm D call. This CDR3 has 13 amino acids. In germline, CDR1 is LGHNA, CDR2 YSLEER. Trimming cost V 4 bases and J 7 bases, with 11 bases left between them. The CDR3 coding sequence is TGCGCCAGCAGCCTCGAAGGAGCAAATGAGCAGTTCTTC. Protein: CASSLEGANEQFF.

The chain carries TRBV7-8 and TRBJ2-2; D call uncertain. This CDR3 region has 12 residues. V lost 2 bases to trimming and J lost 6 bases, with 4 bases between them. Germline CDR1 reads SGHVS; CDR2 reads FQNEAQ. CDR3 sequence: CASSLFSGELFF. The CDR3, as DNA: TGTGCCAGCAGCTTATTTTCCGGGGAGCTGTTTTTT.

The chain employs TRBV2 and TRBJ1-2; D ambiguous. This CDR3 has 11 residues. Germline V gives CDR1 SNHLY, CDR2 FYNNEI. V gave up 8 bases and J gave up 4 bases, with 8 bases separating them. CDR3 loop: CASVQSYGYTF. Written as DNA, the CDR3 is TGTGCCAGCGTGCAGAGCTATGGCTACACCTTC.

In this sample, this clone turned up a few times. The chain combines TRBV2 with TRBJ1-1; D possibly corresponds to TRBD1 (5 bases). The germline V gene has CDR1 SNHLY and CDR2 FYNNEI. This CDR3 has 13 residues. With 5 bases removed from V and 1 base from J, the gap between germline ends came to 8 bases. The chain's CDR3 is CASSRDANTEAFF. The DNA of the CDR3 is TGTGCCAGCAGTAGGGACGCGAACACTGAAGCTTTCTTT.

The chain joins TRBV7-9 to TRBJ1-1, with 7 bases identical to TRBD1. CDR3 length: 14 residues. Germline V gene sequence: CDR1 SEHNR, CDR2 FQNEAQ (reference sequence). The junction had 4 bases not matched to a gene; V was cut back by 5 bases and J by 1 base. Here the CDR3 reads CASSSRTGNTEAFF. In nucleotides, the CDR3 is TGTGCCAGCAGCAGTCGGACAGGGAACACTGAAGCTTTCTTT.

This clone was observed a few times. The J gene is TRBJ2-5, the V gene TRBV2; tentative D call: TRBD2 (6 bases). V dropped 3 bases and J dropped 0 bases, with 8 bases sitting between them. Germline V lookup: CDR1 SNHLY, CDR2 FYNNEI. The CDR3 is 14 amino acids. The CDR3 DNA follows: TGTGCCAGCAGTGAGCGGGATTACCAAGAGACCCAGTACTTC. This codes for CASSERDYQETQYF.

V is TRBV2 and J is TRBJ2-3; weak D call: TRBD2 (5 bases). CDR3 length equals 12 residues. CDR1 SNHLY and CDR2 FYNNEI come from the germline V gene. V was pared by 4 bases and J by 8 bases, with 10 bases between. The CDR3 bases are TGTGCCAGCAGTGGGGAGTCCCCTACGCAGTATTTT. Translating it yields CASSGESPTQYF.